Listed below are T cell receptor beta chains from one sample, sequenced in a study of HIV-infected patients and healthy controls. A single record per CDR3 protein comes from TCRdb applying MiXCR to the 5' RACE reads. The table shows about 14,000 distinct CDR3 sequences, with around 12% occurring only once. Sample: blood, taken during antiretroviral therapy. The receptors here all came from an adult with HIV infection. The donor label of this sample is uncertain. Each CDR3 is given with its conserved first and last residue. D genes are given only for firm matches. Size tells how often a clone was seen (once, few, many) or the class of an expanded clone, and some rows leave it out.

d_gene: -
v_gene: TRBV7-9
j_gene: TRBJ2-3
abundance: few
CDR3aa: CASSLLAGITDTQYF
CDR3nt: TGTGCCAGCAGCTTACTGGCGGGGATCACAGATACGCAGTATTTT

d_gene: -
v_gene: TRBV3-1
j_gene: TRBJ2-1
abundance: many
CDR3aa: CASSYLWGDGEQFF
CDR3nt: TGTGCCAGCAGCTATCTATGGGGGGATGGTGAGCAGTTCTTC

d_gene: -
v_gene: TRBV9
j_gene: TRBJ1-1
abundance: -
CDR3aa: CASSVATDGGVAFF
CDR3nt: TGTGCCAGCAGCGTAGCTACTGACGGTGGAGTAGCTTTCTTT

d_gene: TRBD2
v_gene: TRBV10-3
j_gene: TRBJ2-3
abundance: many
CDR3aa: CAIKPGEGDTQYF
CDR3nt: TGTGCCATCAAGCCCGGGGAGGGAGATACGCAGTATTTT

d_gene: -
v_gene: TRBV7-8
j_gene: TRBJ2-3
abundance: many
CDR3aa: CASSGRGGGTDTQYF
CDR3nt: TGTGCCAGCAGCGGAAGAGGTGGGGGGACAGATACGCAGTATTTT

d_gene: TRBD2
v_gene: TRBV5-1
j_gene: TRBJ2-3
abundance: -
CDR3aa: CASSFSGGPSDTQYF
CDR3nt: TGCGCCAGCAGCTTTAGCGGGGGGCCCTCAGATACGCAGTATTTT

d_gene: -
v_gene: TRBV6-5
j_gene: TRBJ2-6
abundance: -
CDR3aa: CASSLRGVGANVLTF
CDR3nt: TGTGCCAGCAGTTTACGGGGCGTTGGGGCCAACGTCCTGACTTTC

d_gene: -
v_gene: TRBV11-2
j_gene: TRBJ2-1
abundance: -
CDR3aa: CASSLGQANNEQFF
CDR3nt: TGTGCCAGCAGCCTGGGGCAGGCGAACAATGAGCAGTTCTTC

d_gene: TRBD2
v_gene: TRBV29-1
j_gene: TRBJ2-3
abundance: many
CDR3aa: CSVGVAGGRNTQYF
CDR3nt: TGCAGCGTTGGCGTTGCGGGAGGACGCAATACGCAGTATTTT

d_gene: -
v_gene: TRBV28
j_gene: TRBJ1-3
abundance: -
CDR3aa: CASSFGTGQIGNTIYF
CDR3nt: TGTGCCAGCAGTTTTGGGACCGGACAGATTGGAAACACCATATATTTT

d_gene: -
v_gene: TRBV9
j_gene: TRBJ2-5
abundance: -
CDR3aa: CASSVLGDNQETQYF
CDR3nt: TGTGCCAGCAGCGTATTAGGGGACAACCAAGAGACCCAGTACTTC

d_gene: TRBD2
v_gene: TRBV6-2/TRBV6-3
j_gene: TRBJ2-2
abundance: few
CDR3aa: CASSPAGGLAGGNTGELFF
CDR3nt: TGTGCCAGCAGTCCAGCCGGGGGACTAGCGGGAGGCAACACCGGGGAGCTGTTTTTT

d_gene: TRBD1
v_gene: TRBV4-2
j_gene: TRBJ1-6
abundance: many
CDR3aa: CASSQEGQVNSPLHF
CDR3nt: TGTGCCAGCAGCCAAGAAGGACAGGTGAATTCACCCCTCCACTTT

d_gene: -
v_gene: TRBV7-9
j_gene: TRBJ1-5
abundance: once
CDR3aa: CASSLERGPQHF
CDR3nt: TGTGCCAGCAGCTTGGAACGGGGGCCCCAGCATTTT

d_gene: TRBD2
v_gene: TRBV20-1
j_gene: TRBJ2-7
abundance: many
CDR3aa: CSASGLAGDSYEQYF
CDR3nt: TGCAGTGCTAGTGGGCTAGCGGGCGACTCCTACGAGCAGTACTTC

d_gene: TRBD2
v_gene: TRBV9
j_gene: TRBJ2-3
abundance: -
CDR3aa: CASGGVGGRSADTQYF
CDR3nt: TGTGCCAGCGGGGGAGTCGGCGGGAGGAGCGCAGATACGCAGTATTTT

d_gene: TRBD2
v_gene: TRBV7-2
j_gene: TRBJ2-1
abundance: many
CDR3aa: CASSPNSGGAYNEQFF
CDR3nt: TGTGCCAGCAGTCCCAATAGCGGGGGGGCCTACAATGAGCAGTTCTTC

d_gene: TRBD2
v_gene: TRBV10-3
j_gene: TRBJ2-4
abundance: -
CDR3aa: CAISESGGAHNIQYF
CDR3nt: TGTGCCATCAGTGAATCGGGGGGGGCGCATAACATTCAGTACTTC

d_gene: TRBD1
v_gene: TRBV4-1
j_gene: TRBJ1-2
abundance: few
CDR3aa: CASSQVAHRGLLGYTF
CDR3nt: TGCGCCAGCAGCCAAGTCGCCCACAGGGGGCTGTTAGGCTACACCTTC

d_gene: -
v_gene: TRBV5-4
j_gene: TRBJ1-6
abundance: few
CDR3aa: CASSLGGGNSPLHF
CDR3nt: TGTGCCAGCAGCTTGGGGGGGGGTAATTCACCCCTCCACTTT

d_gene: TRBD2
v_gene: TRBV2
j_gene: TRBJ2-3
abundance: many
CDR3aa: CASSDQRGVTDTQYF
CDR3nt: TGTGCCAGCAGTGACCAGCGGGGGGTCACAGATACGCAGTATTTT

d_gene: -
v_gene: TRBV20-1
j_gene: TRBJ2-1
abundance: -
CDR3aa: CSARDIDDVYNEQFF
CDR3nt: TGCAGTGCTAGAGATATCGACGACGTATACAATGAGCAGTTCTTC

d_gene: -
v_gene: TRBV5-1
j_gene: TRBJ2-7
abundance: medium-sized
CDR3aa: CASSLEAGTSYEQYF
CDR3nt: TGCGCCAGCAGCTTGGAGGCAGGGACCTCCTACGAGCAGTACTTC

d_gene: TRBD1
v_gene: TRBV29-1
j_gene: TRBJ1-4
abundance: many
CDR3aa: CSTLDRTNEKLFF
CDR3nt: TGCAGCACCCTGGACAGGACTAATGAAAAACTGTTTTTT

d_gene: -
v_gene: TRBV27
j_gene: TRBJ1-1
abundance: many
CDR3aa: CASSLSLLRNTEAFF
CDR3nt: TGTGCCAGCAGTTTATCTCTCCTACGGAACACTGAAGCTTTCTTT

d_gene: -
v_gene: TRBV7-6
j_gene: TRBJ2-1
abundance: many
CDR3aa: CASSFQGNEQFF
CDR3nt: TGTGCCAGCAGCTTTCAGGGCAATGAGCAGTTCTTC

d_gene: -
v_gene: TRBV4-1
j_gene: TRBJ2-3
abundance: -
CDR3aa: CASSQEGRRTDTQYF
CDR3nt: TGCGCCAGCAGCCAAGAAGGGCGGCGCACAGATACGCAGTATTTT

d_gene: TRBD1
v_gene: TRBV5-1
j_gene: TRBJ2-3
abundance: many
CDR3aa: CASSFRPNPGQGRTDTQYF
CDR3nt: TGCGCCAGCAGCTTTCGGCCTAACCCTGGACAGGGTAGGACAGATACGCAGTATTTT

d_gene: TRBD2
v_gene: TRBV20-1
j_gene: TRBJ2-1
abundance: many
CDR3aa: CSAMRGTSGTGEQFF
CDR3nt: TGCAGTGCTATGAGGGGAACTAGCGGGACGGGTGAGCAGTTCTTC

d_gene: TRBD2
v_gene: TRBV5-5
j_gene: TRBJ2-3
abundance: few
CDR3aa: CASGTRSGRTDTQYF
CDR3nt: TGTGCCAGCGGAACCCGAAGCGGGAGGACAGATACGCAGTATTTT

d_gene: TRBD2
v_gene: TRBV5-1
j_gene: TRBJ2-1
abundance: -
CDR3aa: CASSLGGGDNEQFF
CDR3nt: TGCGCCAGCAGCTTAGGCGGGGGGGACAATGAGCAGTTCTTC

d_gene: -
v_gene: TRBV27
j_gene: TRBJ2-7
abundance: few
CDR3aa: CASILLRVSYEQYF
CDR3nt: TGTGCCAGCATCCTACTAAGGGTTTCCTACGAGCAGTACTTC

d_gene: TRBD1
v_gene: TRBV6-1
j_gene: TRBJ2-7
abundance: medium-sized
CDR3aa: CASSEFEAGGLYEQYF
CDR3nt: TGTGCCAGCAGTGAATTCGAGGCAGGGGGCCTGTACGAGCAGTACTTC

d_gene: TRBD2
v_gene: TRBV7-2
j_gene: TRBJ2-3
abundance: many
CDR3aa: CASSLVGLAGGMQYF
CDR3nt: TGTGCCAGCAGCTTAGTTGGACTAGCGGGGGGGATGCAGTATTTT

d_gene: TRBD1
v_gene: TRBV7-8
j_gene: TRBJ2-3
abundance: many
CDR3aa: CASIPFGKGATSNTQYF
CDR3nt: TGTGCCAGCATACCCTTCGGTAAGGGGGCGACCTCCAATACGCAGTATTTT

d_gene: -
v_gene: TRBV7-3
j_gene: TRBJ2-3
abundance: many
CDR3aa: CASSLNAESTDTQYF
CDR3nt: TGTGCCAGCAGCTTAAACGCGGAGAGCACAGATACGCAGTATTTT

d_gene: -
v_gene: TRBV12-3/TRBV12-4
j_gene: TRBJ1-1
abundance: many
CDR3aa: CASSSAENTEAFF
CDR3nt: TGTGCCAGCAGCAGCGCCGAGAACACTGAAGCTTTCTTT

d_gene: -
v_gene: TRBV7-9
j_gene: TRBJ2-2
abundance: many
CDR3aa: CASSSTGDPGELFF
CDR3nt: TGTGCCAGCAGCTCAACCGGGGACCCCGGGGAGCTGTTTTTT

d_gene: TRBD1
v_gene: TRBV28
j_gene: TRBJ2-5
abundance: many
CDR3aa: CASRPWTGPEETQYF
CDR3nt: TGTGCCAGCAGACCTTGGACAGGGCCCGAGGAGACCCAGTACTTC

d_gene: -
v_gene: TRBV14
j_gene: TRBJ2-2
abundance: few
CDR3aa: CASSQDSPSNTGELFF
CDR3nt: TGTGCCAGCAGCCAAGATAGCCCCTCGAACACCGGGGAGCTGTTTTTT

d_gene: -
v_gene: TRBV7-9
j_gene: TRBJ2-7
abundance: many
CDR3aa: CASSLEGAQFEQYF
CDR3nt: TGTGCCAGCAGCTTAGAAGGGGCGCAGTTCGAGCAGTACTTC

d_gene: -
v_gene: TRBV20-1
j_gene: TRBJ2-3
abundance: many
CDR3aa: CSARDFQGVISDTQYF
CDR3nt: TGCAGTGCTAGAGATTTTCAGGGAGTAATCTCAGATACGCAGTATTTT

d_gene: -
v_gene: TRBV20-1
j_gene: TRBJ2-1
abundance: -
CDR3aa: CSADSLLNEQFF
CDR3nt: TGCAGTGCCGACTCTTTATTGAATGAGCAGTTCTTC

d_gene: TRBD1
v_gene: TRBV3-1
j_gene: TRBJ1-1
abundance: many
CDR3aa: CASSENLGTGGREAFF
CDR3nt: TGTGCCAGCAGCGAAAATCTGGGGACAGGGGGCCGTGAAGCTTTCTTT

d_gene: -
v_gene: TRBV7-9
j_gene: TRBJ2-2
abundance: many
CDR3aa: CASSQLESPGELFF
CDR3nt: TGTGCCAGCAGCCAACTAGAGTCACCCGGGGAGCTGTTTTTT

d_gene: TRBD1
v_gene: TRBV7-8
j_gene: TRBJ1-5
abundance: many
CDR3aa: CASSARGGTGNQPQHF
CDR3nt: TGTGCCAGCAGCGCACGGGGGGGGACAGGCAATCAGCCCCAGCATTTT